This passage covers 23 T cell receptor beta chains from one sample sequenced in a study of T-cell reconstitution after alpha-beta-depleted transplantation in children (dated by TCRdb to the mid-2010s). The method behind the library was PCR. The data were produced on an Illumina HiSeq 2500. TCR library preparation used molecular barcoding, with unique molecular identifiers applied to normalize quantification of the TCRbeta repertoire. TCRdb took the public reads, trimmed them with fastp at Q25, ran MiXCR for clone calling and kept in-frame beta chains. Duplicate CDR3 protein sequences are folded into a single record with the most common DNA and genes. In this sample the table shows a few hundred thousand distinct CDR3 sequences, roughly a tenth of which occur a single time. Clones ranked in the top ten supply over 4.5% of the sample. The sequences come from PBMCs from the stem cell graft donor, collected from the stem cell graft. The receptors here all came from a human donor who donated a stem cell graft to a child with SCID.

Many counts were recorded for this clonotype. This chain uses TRBV3-1 with TRBJ1-4; no definite D call. The CDR3 loop spans 17 amino acids. V lost 1 base and J lost 5, with 17 bases in between. Germline CDR1 reads LGHDT; CDR2 reads YNNKEL (reference sequence). The CDR3 DNA follows: TGTGCCAGCAGCCAAGTTCCCCACAGTCCGGGGAATGAAAAACTGTTTTTT. Encoded protein: CASSQVPHSPGNEKLFF.

This clonotype was found many times. The chain recombines TRBV7-6 with TRBJ2-7; TRBD1 matches 9 bases. The CDR3 totals 13 residues. Germline assignment: CDR1 SGHVS and CDR2 FNYEAQ. The J segment lost 5 bases and the V segment lost 5 bases, leaving 4 bases of the junction unmatched. The CDR3 loop is CASSRTGVNEQYF. CDR3 DNA sequence: TGTGCCAGCAGCAGGACAGGGGTAAACGAGCAGTACTTC.

About this clonotype: With only one base between it and a far larger clone, this is likely a read error. This chain links TRBV7-2 with TRBJ2-2, with D tentatively TRBD2 (6 bases). Per germline, CDR1 SGHTA and CDR2 FQGNSA. This CDR3 comprises 14 residues. The CDR3 DNA sequence: TGTGCCAGCAGCTTGGGGCTTGCCACCGGGGGGCTGTTTTTT. This gives the protein CASSLGLATGGLFF.

This clonotype was observed a handful of times. The J gene is TRBJ1-2, the V gene TRBV7-2, with 7 positions matching TRBD1. After removal of 3 bases from V and 2 bases from J, the junction contained 6 bases not matched to a gene. The CDR3 runs 15 residues. The germline CDR1 and CDR2 sequences are SGHTA and FQGNSA. CDR3 in amino acids: CASSFRMTGNYGYTF. Here the CDR3 DNA reads TGTGCCAGCAGCTTTCGAATGACAGGGAACTATGGCTACACCTTC.

This clonotype was recorded many times. The chain couples TRBV7-2 to TRBJ2-1; maybe TRBD2 (6 bases). The V gene's germline CDR1 is SGHTA and CDR2 FQGNSA. The CDR3 loop spans 14 amino acids. Trimming pared 5 bases from V and 8 bases from J, leaving 16 bases between. The CDR3 loop is CASSGWRGGYEQFF. CDR3 in DNA: TGTGCCAGCAGCGGCTGGCGGGGTGGCTATGAGCAGTTCTTC.

This clonotype has at least ten counts. This chain links TRBV10-3 with TRBJ2-1; D gene uncertain. V was clipped by 0 bases and J by 5 bases, with 8 bases between them. In germline, CDR1 is ENHRY, CDR2 SYGVKD. The CDR3 sequence is 14 residues long. The CDR3 loop is CAISESNRDNEQFF. In nucleotides, the CDR3 is TGTGCCATCAGTGAGTCGAACCGGGACAATGAGCAGTTCTTC.

Ten or more counts support this clonotype. This chain links TRBV7-2 with TRBJ2-1, with D perhaps being TRBD1 or TRBD2 (6 bases each). The V end lost 1 base, the J end lost 7 bases, and 14 bases lay between the germline ends. This CDR3 spans 15 amino acids. Germline CDR1 reads SGHTA; CDR2 reads FQGNSA. The CDR3 region is CASSLVGRGGNEQFF. The CDR3 nucleotides are TGTGCCAGCAGCTTAGTTGGGAGAGGGGGGAATGAGCAGTTCTTC.

This clonotype was seen at least ten times. The V and J genes are TRBV12-3 or TRBV12-4 and TRBJ2-3; TRBD1 agrees at 11 bases. Trimming took 6 bases from V and 5 from J; bases not matched to a gene: 1. The length of the CDR3 is 13 residues. The CDR3 bases are TGTGCCAGCAGGGGACAGGGGGGAGATACGCAGTATTTT. Protein: CASRGQGGDTQYF.

This clonotype came up many times. The V and J genes are TRBV20-1 and TRBJ1-2; 7 bases line up with TRBD1. The CDR3 covers 14 residues. CDR1 is DFQATT and CDR2 is SNEGSKA in the germline V gene (reference sequence). Trimming took 6 bases from V and 4 from J; bases not matched to a gene: 11. The CDR3 here is CSAFGTDPFYGYTF. CDR3 sequence (DNA): TGCAGTGCATTCGGGACAGACCCCTTCTATGGCTACACCTTC.

This clonotype has ten or more counts. V and J are TRBV24-1 and TRBJ2-2; TRBD2 is a possible D gene (5 bases). CDR3 size: 14 residues. V dropped 5 bases and J dropped 3 bases, with 9 bases sitting between them. The germline gives CDR1 KGHDR, CDR2 SFDVKD. The CDR3 DNA is TGTGCCACCAGTGGAGGGCAGGACACCGGGGAGCTGTTTTTT. Translated: CATSGGQDTGELFF.

Notes on this clonotype: This may come from a read error, since a much larger clone is one base off. V and J are TRBV7-2 and TRBJ2-1; no clear D. The CDR3 is 12 amino acids. Germline lookup yields CDR1 SGHTA and CDR2 FQGNSA. The CDR3 region has the DNA TGTGCCAGCAGCTTAGCGCCTGATGAGGAGTTCTTC. Protein product: CASSLAPDEEFF.

J is TRBJ2-3 and V is TRBV5-1; 12 bases are shared with TRBD2. CDR1 SGHRS and CDR2 YFSETQ come from the germline V gene. The V gene end was trimmed by 3 bases and the J gene end by 5 bases; junction bases not matched to a gene: 7. The CDR3 totals 16 residues. The CDR3 spells CASSSASGGAEDTQYF. CDR3 coding DNA: TGCGCCAGCAGCTCTGCTAGCGGGGGGGCTGAAGATACGCAGTATTTT.

This clonotype was seen ten or more times. The V and J genes are TRBV29-1 and TRBJ2-3, with D tentatively TRBD1 (6 bases). This CDR3 has 13 amino acids. The germline CDR1 and CDR2 sequences are SQVTM and ANQGSEA. V was pared by 1 base and J by 7 bases, with 12 bases between. In DNA, the CDR3 is TGCAGCGTTGAAGGCGACAGGAGGAATACGCAGTATTTT. Translated, it gives CSVEGDRRNTQYF.

Many counts were recorded for this clonotype. This chain uses TRBV3-1 with TRBJ2-1; 7 nucleotides align to TRBD1. Germline trimming cut 6 bases from V and 0 bases from J; bases unmatched to any gene: 14. The germline V gene encodes CDR1 LGHDT and CDR2 YNNKEL (reference sequence). This CDR3 spans 18 amino acids. CDR3 nucleotides: TGTGCCAGCAGTTCCACAACCGGGACAGTGAGCTCCTACAATGAGCAGTTCTTC. Amino acids: CASSSTTGTVSSYNEQFF.

This clonotype was seen ten or more times. The chain combines TRBV7-3 with TRBJ2-5; D may be TRBD1 (5 bases). V lost 1 base and J lost 1, with 10 bases in between. CDR1 SGHTA and CDR2 FQGTGA come from the germline V gene. This CDR3 contains 15 residues. The CDR3 spells CASSLIPGSQETQYF. Written as DNA, the CDR3 is TGTGCCAGCAGCTTAATCCCAGGGTCCCAAGAGACCCAGTACTTC.

As concerns this clonotype: The junction shows a germline mismatch at one end, possibly a read error. This rearrangement joins TRBV6-4 to TRBJ1-6; the D gene is possibly TRBD1 (5 bases). From germline, CDR1 is MRHNA and CDR2 SNTAGT. The CDR3 consists of 13 residues. CDR3 DNA sequence: TGTGTCAGCAGTGGGCAGGGAGGCTCACCCCTCCACTTT. This encodes CVSSGQGGSPLHF.

This clonotype has at least ten counts. The J gene is TRBJ1-1, the V gene TRBV12-3 or TRBV12-4; D is possibly TRBD1 (6 bases). V was clipped by 6 bases and J by 0 bases, with 11 bases between them. This CDR3 is built from 14 residues. The CDR3 reads CASRPQGLNTEAFF. In DNA form, the CDR3 reads TGTGCCAGCAGGCCACAGGGTTTGAACACTGAAGCTTTCTTT.

The sample holds many counts of this clonotype. The chain joins TRBV5-1 to TRBJ1-1; D unresolved. V lost 2 bases and J 4 bases, leaving 12 bases between the germline ends. Germline V gene data show CDR1 as SGHRS and CDR2 as YFSETQ. The CDR3 covers 14 residues. The CDR3 DNA is TGCGCCAGCAGCTTTGGGCAGTTGGGCACTGAAGCTTTCTTT. Its translation is CASSFGQLGTEAFF.

This clonotype was seen ten or more times. This chain connects TRBV20-1 to TRBJ2-1; D perhaps matches TRBD1 (6 bases). Trimming removed 6 bases from V and 9 bases from J, with 15 bases in between. This CDR3 contains 12 residues. Looked up from germline, CDR1 is DFQATT and CDR2 is SNEGSKA (reference sequence). CDR3 DNA: TGCAGTGCAATCGGGACAATCGGTGAGCAGTTCTTC. It specifies CSAIGTIGEQFF.

The V gene is TRBV24-1, the J gene TRBJ1-1; D remains unclear. V was shortened by 5 bases and J by 4 bases, with 7 bases between the two germline ends. The CDR3 is 12 amino acids. Germline CDR1 and CDR2: KGHDR and SFDVKD. CDR3 DNA: TGTGCCACCAGTGGGACCGCCACTGAAGCTTTCTTT. Encoded protein: CATSGTATEAFF.

For this clonotype: A much larger clone is a single base away; this may be a read error. The chain joins TRBV2 to TRBJ2-2; tentative D call: TRBD1 (6 bases). V was cut by 4 bases and J by 5 bases, with 14 bases left in between. In germline, CDR1 is SNHLY, CDR2 FYNNEI. CDR3 size: 15 residues. CDR3 nucleotide sequence: TGTGCCAGCAGTGGGGGACCTCAGGGGACCGGGGAGCTGTTTTTT. It yields the protein CASSGGPQGTGELFF.

This clonotype was observed at least ten times. The chain couples TRBV5-1 to TRBJ1-1, with D tentatively TRBD1 (5 bases). Germline V gene data show CDR1 as SGHRS and CDR2 as YFSETQ. V was shortened by 0 bases and J by 4 bases, with 7 bases between the two germline ends. CDR3 size: 13 residues. Here the CDR3 DNA reads TGCGCCAGCAGCTTGGTGGGACCCACTGAAGCTTTCTTT. This encodes CASSLVGPTEAFF.

This clonotype was counted at least ten times. The genes are TRBV4-2 and TRBJ2-7; 11 bases line up with TRBD1. V lost 2 bases, J lost 6 bases, and 3 bases stayed unmatched. The CDR3 has 14 amino acids. Germline V CDR1 and CDR2: LGHNA, YNFKEQ. The chain's CDR3 is CASSQSGTGGEQYF. CDR3 bases: TGTGCCAGCAGCCAATCCGGGACAGGGGGCGAGCAGTACTTC.